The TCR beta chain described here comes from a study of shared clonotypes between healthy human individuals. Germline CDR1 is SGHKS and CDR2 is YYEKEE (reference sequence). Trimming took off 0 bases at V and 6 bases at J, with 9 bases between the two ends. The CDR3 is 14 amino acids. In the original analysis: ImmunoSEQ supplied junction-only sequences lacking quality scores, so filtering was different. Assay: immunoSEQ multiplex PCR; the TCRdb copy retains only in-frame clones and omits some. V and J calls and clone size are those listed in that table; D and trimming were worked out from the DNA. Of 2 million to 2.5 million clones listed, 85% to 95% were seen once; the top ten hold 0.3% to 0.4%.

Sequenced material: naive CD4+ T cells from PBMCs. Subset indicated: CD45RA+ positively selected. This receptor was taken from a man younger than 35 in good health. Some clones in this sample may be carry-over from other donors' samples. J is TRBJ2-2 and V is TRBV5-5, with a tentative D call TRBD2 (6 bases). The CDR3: CASSLGASAGELFF. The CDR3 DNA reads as TGTGCCAGCAGCTTGGGTGCTAGCGCCGGGGAGCTGTTTTTT.